This T cell receptor (beta chain) appears in the sequencing data of a study of post-analysis software for immune sequencing data. Whole-study results and caveats: For normalized Chao1 diversity, multiple sclerosis patients scored significantly lower than controls did. Patients had higher frequencies than controls of five TRBV segments, including TRBV5-6, TRBV5-1 and TRBV20-1.

Unique molecular identifiers were built into the TCR beta cDNA libraries. TCRdb processed the PCR reads anew with MiXCR; each CDR3 protein has one entry. Found here are about 400,000 distinct CDR3 sequences, around 33% of them singletons; the top ten hold around 15%. CDR1 is SQVTM, CDR2 ANQGSEA, per germline. V lost 0 bases and J lost 4; bases outside the gene matches: 7. CDR3 size: 15 residues. Comment on this clonotype: What it recognizes is unknown.

Material: blood. The TCR sequence derives from a girl between 10 and 17 years old with multiple sclerosis. This chain links TRBV29-1 with TRBJ1-2; 8 nucleotides agree with TRBD1. This chain's CDR3 is CSVEDPGQGRYGYTF. The CDR3 DNA reads TGCAGCGTTGAAGACCCCGGACAGGGACGCTATGGCTACACCTTC.